The 21 T cell receptor beta chains below come from one sample, sequenced in a study of shared clonotypes between healthy human individuals. The protocol was immunoSEQ multiplex PCR, while the TCRdb copy is restricted to in-frame clones and leaves out a portion. The sample shows about 2 million clones, roughly 95% of them seen only once. Terminally differentiated effector memory CD45RA+ cells were excluded by CCR7 positive selection of CD45RO-negative cells. Sequencing used naive CD8+ T cells sorted from blood. All receptors come from a man between 18 and 35 years old in good health.

The chain combines TRBV5-6 with TRBJ2-7, with D perhaps assigned TRBD1 or TRBD2 (5 bases each). Germline CDR1 is SGHDT and CDR2 is YYEEEE. Trimming took off 0 bases at V and 0 bases at J, with 16 bases between the two ends. This CDR3 is 17 amino acids long. CDR3 nucleotides: TGTGCCAGCAGCTTGGCCGGGACGGCCCTAAGCTCCTACGAGCAGTACTTC. Amino acids: CASSLAGTALSSYEQYF.

A remark on this clone: Other nucleotide sequences from this sample produce the same CDR3. The V call is TRBV7-9, the J call TRBJ1-1; no reliable D call. Germline V lookup: CDR1 SEHNR, CDR2 FQNEAQ (reference sequence). V was trimmed by 2 bases and J by 5 bases, leaving 6 bases between them. CDR3 size: 12 residues. CDR3 nucleotides: TGTGCCAGCAGCTTATTGGGGACTGAAGCTTTCTTT. Amino acids: CASSLLGTEAFF.

This rearrangement joins TRBV12-5 to TRBJ2-2; D is tentatively TRBD1 or TRBD2 (6 bases each). V lost 6 bases and J 0 bases, leaving 14 bases between the germline ends. Germline CDR1 reads LGHNT; CDR2 reads FRNRAP. There are 16 residues in the CDR3. CDR3 nucleotides: TGTGCTAGTGGGCAAAGGGGGGAAGCGAACACCGGGGAGCTGTTTTTT. Translated, it gives CASGQRGEANTGELFF.

In the case of this clone: Additional DNA sequences in this sample encode the identical CDR3. The chain is built from TRBV5-6 and TRBJ2-7, with D perhaps matching TRBD1 or TRBD2 (5 bases each). The CDR3 loop spans 12 amino acids. Germline V CDR1 and CDR2: SGHDT, YYEEEE. Trimming shortened V by 0 bases and J by 4 bases, and 5 bases separated the two germline ends. DNA of the CDR3: TGTGCCAGCAGCTTGGGGGGGTACGAGCAGTACTTC. Translation: CASSLGGYEQYF.

This chain connects TRBV5-1 to TRBJ2-7; a possible D gene is TRBD2 (6 bases). The V gene's germline CDR1 is SGHRS and CDR2 YFSETQ. With 0 bases removed from V and 7 bases from J, the gap between germline ends came to 11 bases. The CDR3 runs 13 residues. CDR3 coding DNA: TGCGCCAGCAGCTTGGAGGGGCTAGCGGAGCAGTACTTC. This codes for CASSLEGLAEQYF. Full variable domain (remainder filled in from reference TRBV5-1 and TRBJ2-7): KAGVTQTPRYLIKTRGQQVTLSCSPISGHRSVSWYQQTPGQGLQFLFEYFSETQRNKGNFPGRFSGRQFSNSRSEMNVSTLELGDSALYLCASSLEGLAEQYFGPGTRLTVT.

The chain has TRBV7-9 and TRBJ2-3, with 7 bases lining up with TRBD2. The CDR3 spans 17 residues. J was trimmed by 5 bases and V by 5 bases; bases with no gene match: 16. CDR1 SEHNR and CDR2 FQNEAQ come from the germline V gene (reference sequence). The CDR3 DNA is TGTGCCAGCAGCCCATACTTTGCGGGGGACGTGAAAGATACGCAGTATTTT. Protein: CASSPYFAGDVKDTQYF.

This chain joins TRBV28 and TRBJ1-5; D ambiguous. The CDR3 covers 12 residues. The germline V gene has CDR1 MDHEN and CDR2 SYDVKM. The V end lost 2 bases, the J end lost 10 bases, and 9 bases lay between the germline ends. The CDR3 region has the DNA TGTGCCAGCAGTTTAGGACCACCCCCCCAGCATTTT. Amino acid sequence: CASSLGPPPQHF. Using reference TRBV28 and TRBJ1-5 for the parts outside the CDR3, the full variable domain is DVKVTQSSRYLVKRTGEKVFLECVQDMDHENMFWYRQDPGLGLRLIYFSYDVKMKEKGDIPEGYSVSREKKERFSLILESASTNQTSMYLCASSLGPPPQHFGDGTRLSIL.

The V gene is TRBV5-4, the J gene TRBJ2-7; maybe TRBD1 (6 bases). Trimming left V 2 bases short and J 3 bases short, with 12 bases between. The CDR3 has 14 amino acids. Germline CDR1 SGHNT, CDR2 YYREEE (reference sequence). In nucleotides, the CDR3 is TGTGCCAGCAGCTTACCGGGACACATCTACGAGCAGTACTTC. Encoded protein: CASSLPGHIYEQYF.

The rearrangement links TRBV14 to TRBJ1-5; D remains ambiguous. V was cut by 6 bases and J by 4 bases, with 10 bases left in between. The germline V gene encodes CDR1 SGHDN and CDR2 FVKESK. The CDR3 spans 13 residues. The CDR3 sequence: CASSSGPNQPQHF. CDR3 DNA sequence: TGTGCCAGCAGTTCAGGACCAAATCAGCCCCAGCATTTT.

The chain combines TRBV23-1 with TRBJ2-7; 7 bases are a match to TRBD2. TRBV23-1 has ORF status, its function being uncertain. The CDR3 is 15 amino acids. J was trimmed by 2 bases and V by 3 bases; bases with no gene match: 7. The DNA of the CDR3 is TGCGCCAGCAGTCACACCGGACTAGAAGCCTACGAGCAGTACTTC. Amino acids: CASSHTGLEAYEQYF.

The V call is TRBV2, the J call TRBJ2-7; D remains unclear. The CDR3 is made up of 15 amino acids. Between the trimmed V and J ends, which lost 2 bases and 3 bases, there was a span of 14 bases. Per germline, CDR1 SNHLY and CDR2 FYNNEI. CDR3 nucleotide sequence: TGTGCCAGCAGTGAAAGTTCCGGTACCGTCTACGAGCAGTACTTC. Protein sequence: CASSESSGTVYEQYF.

This rearrangement joins TRBV4-1 to TRBJ1-2; 7 nucleotides align to TRBD1. The CDR3 has 17 amino acids. Germline V CDR1 and CDR2: MGHRA, YSYEKL. V dropped 0 bases and J dropped 6; count of bases not matched to a gene: 13. The CDR3 sequence: CASSQDVVQGKWDGYTF. CDR3 DNA sequence: TGCGCCAGCAGCCAAGACGTGGTACAGGGGAAGTGGGATGGCTACACCTTC.

The CDR3 spells CASSEAVSTDTQYF. CDR3 nucleotides: TGTGCCAGCAGCGAAGCGGTCTCCACAGATACGCAGTATTTT. The chain joins TRBV9 to TRBJ2-3, with a tentative D call TRBD2 (5 bases). The V end lost 3 bases, the J end lost 2 bases, and 10 bases lay between the germline ends. Germline values: CDR1 SGDLS, CDR2 YYNGEE. The CDR3 sequence is 14 residues long.

The chain joins TRBV13 to TRBJ1-6; D possibly corresponds to TRBD1 (5 bases). The CDR3 contains 13 residues. Germline V CDR1 and CDR2: PRHDT, FYEKMQ (reference sequence). The V and J ends lost 5 bases and 11 bases respectively, with 13 bases between them. The CDR3 spells CASSPGTAPPLHF. The CDR3, as DNA: TGTGCCAGCAGCCCCGGGACCGCTCCACCCCTCCACTTT.

The rearrangement links TRBV4-3 to TRBJ2-2, with 7 bases matching TRBD1. Germline assignment: CDR1 LGHNA and CDR2 YSLEER. This CDR3 is built from 18 residues. V was pared by 0 bases and J by 1 base, with 8 bases of the junction left unmatched. CDR3 in DNA: TGCGCCAGCAGCCAAGAAGTCATCCGGGACAGGAACACCGGGGAGCTGTTTTTT. The encoded protein is CASSQEVIRDRNTGELFF.

This clone has only one observation. The chain couples TRBV5-1 to TRBJ2-7, with D maybe TRBD2 (5 bases). Deletions cut 5 bases from V and 7 bases from J, with 13 bases between. The CDR3 is 12 residues long. From germline, CDR1 is SGHRS and CDR2 YFSETQ. This chain's CDR3 is CASRKDSWEQYF. In DNA, the CDR3 is TGCGCCAGCAGGAAGGACTCCTGGGAGCAGTACTTC.

The chain recombines TRBV5-6 with TRBJ2-1; TRBD1 matches 7 bases. V shed 0 bases, J shed 2 bases, and the junction held 8 bases outside the gene matches. There are 17 residues in the CDR3. Per germline, CDR1 SGHDT and CDR2 YYEEEE. The DNA of the CDR3 is TGTGCCAGCAGCTTGGGGGACAGTCCACCGACCTACAATGAGCAGTTCTTC. This encodes CASSLGDSPPTYNEQFF.

The rearrangement joins TRBV4-1 to TRBJ2-2, with TRBD2 identical over 8 bases. V dropped 8 bases and J dropped 3; count of bases not matched to a gene: 8. This CDR3 is built from 15 residues. Looked up from germline, CDR1 is MGHRA and CDR2 is YSYEKL. In nucleotides, the CDR3 is TGCGCCAGCGGATTCTCTAGCGGGTACACCGGGGAGCTGTTTTTT. Its translation is CASGFSSGYTGELFF.

The CDR3 sequence is CASSYTGVTSPLHF. The CDR3 coding sequence is TGTGCCAGCAGTTATACAGGGGTAACCTCACCCCTCCACTTT. The rearrangement uses TRBV28 and TRBJ1-6, with 7 bases lining up with TRBD1. The germline gives CDR1 MDHEN, CDR2 SYDVKM. The CDR3 extends over 14 amino acids. Germline trimming cut 4 bases from V and 10 bases from J; bases unmatched to any gene: 7.

This chain uses TRBV2 with TRBJ2-5; D gene ambiguous. CDR3 length equals 14 residues. Trimming pared 3 bases from V and 1 base from J, leaving 9 bases between. The germline CDR1 and CDR2 sequences are SNHLY and FYNNEI. The CDR3 sequence is CASSDPRSQETQYF. The CDR3 region has the DNA TGTGCCAGCAGTGACCCCCGCAGCCAAGAGACCCAGTACTTC.

The rearrangement joins TRBV4-1 to TRBJ2-2; 7 bases map to TRBD2. CDR1 and CDR2 (germline): MGHRA, YSYEKL. The length of the CDR3 is 15 residues. The J segment lost 6 bases and the V segment lost 3 bases, leaving 7 bases of the junction unmatched. CDR3 nucleotide sequence: TGCGCCAGCAGCCACAGGGCGGGAGACCCCGGGGAGCTGTTTTTT. This encodes CASSHRAGDPGELFF.